A selection of T cell receptor beta chains follows, all from one sample in a study of somatic mutations in cytotoxic T cells in rheumatoid arthritis. Generated by immunoSEQ multiplex PCR, the TCRdb table keeps only in-frame clones and is missing some. The sample records approximately 5,300 clones, roughly 86% being singletons. The specimen was CD8+ T cells sorted from blood. These TCRs come from a woman in her forties or fifties with rheumatoid arthritis. Both conserved end residues are part of each CDR3. Each record gives: J gene, D gene, V gene, clone size, CDR3 DNA, CDR3 protein. D genes are given only for firm matches. Where a row states a size, it is once, few, many or the class of an expanded clone; other rows omit it.

>TRBJ1-2|.|TRBV11-2|once
TGTGCCAGCCTATCCTTGAGTCCGGGGTTGGAATATGGCTACACCTTC
CASLSLSPGLEYGYTF
>TRBJ2-1|TRBD2|TRBV5-6|.
TGTGCCAGCAGCCCAGTAGCGGGGGCCGCCTACAATGAGCAGTTCTTC
CASSPVAGAAYNEQFF
>TRBJ2-1|TRBD2|TRBV9|.
TGTGCCAGCAGCGTAGGACTAGCCTCCTACAATGAGCAGTTCTTC
CASSVGLASYNEQFF
>TRBJ2-5|.|TRBV4-2|.
TGTGCCAGCAGCCAAGAGGGGGGTGGGACAGAAGAGACCCAGTACTTC
CASSQEGGGTEETQYF
>TRBJ1-3|.|TRBV6-1|.
TGTGCCAGCACTAGCTCTTACGGAAACACCATATATTTT
CASTSSYGNTIYF
>TRBJ1-1|.|TRBV5-4|.
TGTGCCAGCAGCTGGGCGACAAGCCCCACTGAAGCTTTCTTT
CASSWATSPTEAFF
>TRBJ2-1|TRBD2|TRBV5-4|.
TGTGCCAGCAGCTTCGGCGGGGGGGCCGGAAATGAGCAGTTCTTC
CASSFGGGAGNEQFF
>TRBJ2-7|.|TRBV4-1|.
TGCGCCAGCAGCCGGGGAGCGGGACAATACGAGCAGTACTTC
CASSRGAGQYEQYF
>TRBJ1-4|.|TRBV15|.
TGTGCCACCAGCAGTGAACAGGGTGAAAAACTGTTTTTT
CATSSEQGEKLFF
>TRBJ2-7|TRBD2|TRBV6-5|.
TGTGCCAGCAGTATAGGGGAGGGATTAGGTTACGAGCAGTACTTC
CASSIGEGLGYEQYF
>TRBJ2-1|.|TRBV7-9|few
TGTGCCAGCAGCTTAGTGGTCAGGGCTGAGCAGTTCTTC
CASSLVVRAEQFF
>TRBJ1-6|.|TRBV5-1|.
TGCGCCAGCAGCTTGGATGGAGGTTCACCCCTCCACTTT
CASSLDGGSPLHF
>TRBJ1-2|.|TRBV19|.
TGTGCCAGTAGTATTTTGGGGGGCTATGGCTACACCTTC
CASSILGGYGYTF
>TRBJ1-5|.|TRBV27|.
TGTGCCAGCAGAGACCAGGGTATCAGCAATCAGCCCCAGCATTTT
CASRDQGISNQPQHF
>TRBJ1-2|.|TRBV18|few
TGTGCCAGCTCACCGAATAGAAACTATGGCTACACCTTC
CASSPNRNYGYTF